This TCR beta chain was observed in a study of identical twins. The CDR3 spans 15 residues. With 4 bases clipped from V and 12 bases from J, the junction kept 13 bases outside the gene matches. CDR1 and CDR2 from the germline V gene are SGHRS and YFSETQ. TCRdb re-derived calls from the 5' RACE reads in MiXCR, one entry per CDR3 protein. The table shows some 1,700,000 distinct CDR3 sequences, with around 33% occurring only once. Study findings and constraints: Low generation probability was overrepresented in out-of-frame alpha sequences shared by twins. In cord blood, abundant beta clonotypes had fewer insertions; memory showed no trend.

This clonotype was found a few times. The antigen is unknown. Material for sequencing was cord blood. This receptor was taken from a newborn girl in good health. The chain combines TRBV5-1 with TRBJ1-6; 7 positions match TRBD1. This CDR3 reads CASSPSTGPGVPLHF. DNA of the CDR3: TGCGCCAGCAGCCCTTCGACAGGGCCAGGGGTACCCCTCCACTTT. Supplemented by reference TRBV5-1 and TRBJ1-6, the full variable domain reads KAGVTQTPRYLIKTRGQQVTLSCSPISGHRSVSWYQQTPGQGLQFLFEYFSETQRNKGNFPGRFSGRQFSNSRSEMNVSTLELGDSALYLCASSPSTGPGVPLHFGNGTRLTVT.